The 5 T cell receptor beta chains listed next were all sequenced from one sample in a study of molecular identifiers for immune sequencing clone quantification. TCRdb analysed the PCR reads with MiXCR anew, one entry per CDR3 protein. The sample carries about 640,000 distinct CDR3 sequences, about 20% recorded once. The sample consisted of naive CD8+ T cells from blood, with Jurkat cell RNA spiked in. Subset described: FACS-sorted CD8+CD4-CCR7+CD45RA+ naive T cells. The receptor set was obtained from a human donor in good health. Some libraries in this study had Jurkat cell RNA spiked in.

This clonotype was recorded at least ten times. The rearrangement uses TRBV29-1 and TRBJ2-3; 9 nucleotides line up with TRBD1. This CDR3 region has 13 residues. Germline V gene lookup returns CDR1 SQVTM and CDR2 ANQGSEA. Losses at the gene ends were 6 bases for V and 3 bases for J; bases not matched to a gene: 4. In DNA, the CDR3 is TGCAGCGTATTACAGGGGGCAACAGATACGCAGTATTTT. This sequence encodes CSVLQGATDTQYF.

This clonotype occurred many times. A read error may be the cause here, since a much bigger clone is one base away. V is TRBV4-3 and J is TRBJ2-7; D is possibly TRBD1 (6 bases). Trimming stripped 1 base from V and 3 bases from J, with 7 bases between. This CDR3 has 13 amino acids. Germline V gives CDR1 LGHNA, CDR2 YSLEER. The DNA for the CDR3 is TGCGCCAGCAGCCAAGGACAGGACTACGAGCAGTACTTC. Amino acid sequence: CASSQGQDYEQYF.

This clonotype has at least ten counts. This chain links TRBV27 with TRBJ2-3; D possibly matches TRBD1 or TRBD2 (6 bases each). V gave up 1 base and J gave up 4 bases, with 15 bases separating them. CDR3 length: 16 amino acids. Germline values: CDR1 MNHEY, CDR2 SMNVEV (reference sequence). In nucleotides, the CDR3 is TGTGCCAGCAGTTTATTCGGGGGCGCCTTTGCAGATACGCAGTATTTT. Translation: CASSLFGGAFADTQYF.

This clonotype has at least ten counts. V is TRBV28 and J is TRBJ2-7; D may correspond to TRBD1 or TRBD2 (6 bases each). Germline V CDR1 and CDR2: MDHEN, SYDVKM. The length of the CDR3 is 13 residues. The ends were cut back, 5 bases at V and 6 bases at J, with 14 bases in the middle. The CDR3, as DNA: TGTGCCAGCAGTCCCACGGGGGCTACCGAGCAGTACTTC. Amino acids: CASSPTGATEQYF. The complete variable domain, with remaining parts taken from reference TRBV28 and TRBJ2-7, reads DVKVTQSSRYLVKRTGEKVFLECVQDMDHENMFWYRQDPGLGLRLIYFSYDVKMKEKGDIPEGYSVSREKKERFSLILESASTNQTSMYLCASSPTGATEQYFGPGTRLTVT.

This clonotype showed up many times. J is TRBJ1-3 and V is TRBV6-5; D unclear. This CDR3 region has 14 residues. Trimming left V 4 bases short and J 0 bases short, with 7 bases between. Germline V gene data show CDR1 as MNHEY and CDR2 as SVGAGI. As DNA, the CDR3 is TGTGCCAGCAGTTTCACGAGCTCTGGAAACACCATATATTTT. Protein product: CASSFTSSGNTIYF.